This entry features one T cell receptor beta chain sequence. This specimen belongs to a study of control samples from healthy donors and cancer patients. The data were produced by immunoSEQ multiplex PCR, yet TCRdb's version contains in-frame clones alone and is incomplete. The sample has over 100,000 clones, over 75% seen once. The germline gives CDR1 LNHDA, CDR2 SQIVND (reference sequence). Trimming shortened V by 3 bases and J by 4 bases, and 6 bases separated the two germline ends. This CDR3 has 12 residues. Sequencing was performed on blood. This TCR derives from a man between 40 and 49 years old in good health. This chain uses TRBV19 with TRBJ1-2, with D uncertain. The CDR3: CASSMDGYGYTF. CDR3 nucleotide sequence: TGTGCCAGTAGTATGGACGGCTATGGCTACACCTTC.